This passage covers 13 T cell receptor beta chains from one sample sequenced in a study of blood T cell repertoires in COVID-19. The protocol was immunoSEQ multiplex PCR, while the TCRdb copy is restricted to in-frame clones and leaves out a portion. The sample contains under 250,000 clones, about 88% of which appear only once. The sequencing sample was made of peripheral blood. These receptors came from a man aged 50 or older who had recovered from COVID-19.

This chain joins TRBV18 and TRBJ1-1, with 9 bases that match TRBD1. The CDR3 runs to 14 residues. With 1 base clipped from V and 4 bases from J, the junction kept 1 base outside the gene matches. Germline CDR1 and CDR2: KGHSH and LQKENI. CDR3 coding DNA: TGTGCCAGCTCACCACGGGACAGGGTCACTGAAGCTTTCTTT. Protein: CASSPRDRVTEAFF.

J is TRBJ2-1 and V is TRBV5-1, with D possibly matching TRBD2 (6 bases). The length of the CDR3 is 19 residues. Germline assignment: CDR1 SGHRS and CDR2 YFSETQ. Trimming took off 3 bases at V and 2 bases at J, with 24 bases between the two ends. This CDR3 is CASSSSGSWGDPPYNEQFF. The CDR3 nucleotides read TGCGCCAGCAGCTCTTCGGGGAGTTGGGGGGACCCCCCCTACAATGAGCAGTTCTTC. Complete variable domain (other parts from reference TRBV5-1 and TRBJ2-1): KAGVTQTPRYLIKTRGQQVTLSCSPISGHRSVSWYQQTPGQGLQFLFEYFSETQRNKGNFPGRFSGRQFSNSRSEMNVSTLELGDSALYLCASSSSGSWGDPPYNEQFFGPGTRLTVL.

The rearrangement joins TRBV28 to TRBJ2-7, with 11 nucleotides matching TRBD1. The germline V gene encodes CDR1 MDHEN and CDR2 SYDVKM. The V gene end was trimmed by 5 bases and the J gene end by 3 bases; junction bases not matched to a gene: 6. The CDR3 sequence is 15 residues long. DNA of the CDR3: TGTGCCAGCAGTGGAACCGGGACAGGGGGCTACGAGCAGTACTTC. It codes for CASSGTGTGGYEQYF.

This clone was seen a single time. The gene calls are TRBV24-1 and TRBJ2-1; 12 bases align to TRBD1. The CDR3 extends over 16 amino acids. CDR1 and CDR2 (germline): KGHDR, SFDVKD. The V and J ends lost 4 bases and 6 bases, in that order; junction bases with no gene match: 6. CDR3 residues: CATSDSGTGGTNEQFF. The CDR3 DNA reads TGTGCCACCAGTGACTCCGGGACAGGGGGCACCAATGAGCAGTTCTTC.

V is TRBV19 and J is TRBJ2-6, with D uncertain. Trimming pared 7 bases from V and 4 bases from J, leaving 17 bases between. The germline V gene encodes CDR1 LNHDA and CDR2 SQIVND (reference sequence). The CDR3 totals 16 residues. CDR3 amino acids: CASIRDTLGGANVLTF. As DNA, the CDR3 is TGTGCCAGTATTCGAGACACCCTCGGCGGGGCCAACGTCCTGACTTTC.

The chain has TRBV5-4 and TRBJ2-7, with TRBD1 as a possible D gene (5 bases). Trimming took off 2 bases at V and 3 bases at J, with 9 bases between the two ends. Looked up from germline, CDR1 is SGHNT and CDR2 is YYREEE (reference sequence). CDR3 length: 13 amino acids. As DNA, the CDR3 is TGTGCCAGCAGCTTCGAGACAGACTACGAGCAGTACTTC. Its protein is CASSFETDYEQYF.

The chain has TRBV28 and TRBJ1-5; the D is unclear. The germline gives CDR1 MDHEN, CDR2 SYDVKM. V lost 2 bases to trimming and J lost 6 bases, with 17 bases between them. The length of the CDR3 is 16 residues. CDR3 amino acids: CASSLEGSVPTQPQHF. DNA for the CDR3: TGTGCCAGCAGTTTAGAGGGCAGCGTACCCACTCAGCCCCAGCATTTT.

The rearrangement uses TRBV14 and TRBJ2-3; D gene unclear. This CDR3 is built from 16 residues. V dropped 5 bases and J dropped 4 bases, with 19 bases sitting between them. Germline V gene sequence: CDR1 SGHDN, CDR2 FVKESK. This chain's CDR3 is CASSTPGLLRPDTQYF. CDR3 coding DNA: TGTGCCAGCAGCACCCCGGGTCTTCTAAGACCAGATACGCAGTATTTT.

This clone was picked up one time. The chain carries TRBV27 and TRBJ1-1, with D perhaps matching TRBD1 (6 bases). Germline CDR1 is MNHEY and CDR2 is SMNVEV (reference sequence). Trimming left V 0 bases short and J 0 bases short, with 26 bases between. The CDR3 runs to 21 residues. CDR3 bases: TGTGCCAGCAGTTTATCGGGGCTTAGACAGGCACCTATTTACATGAACACTGAAGCTTTCTTT. Its translation: CASSLSGLRQAPIYMNTEAFF.

The chain couples TRBV28 to TRBJ2-4, with no clear D. This CDR3 region has 12 residues. V lost 6 bases and J lost 5, with 8 bases in between. Per germline, CDR1 MDHEN and CDR2 SYDVKM. The CDR3 nucleotides are TGTGCCAGCAGGGAGAGTGAAAACATTCAGTACTTC. This sequence encodes CASRESENIQYF.

The rearrangement links TRBV5-1 to TRBJ2-5; the D gene is possibly TRBD1 (6 bases). The CDR3 has 14 residues. Between the trimmed V and J ends, which lost 4 bases and 5 bases, there was a span of 15 bases. The germline V gene encodes CDR1 SGHRS and CDR2 YFSETQ. Written as DNA, the CDR3 is TGCGCCAGCAGCGGCGGACAGACCACCGAGACCCAGTACTTC. It specifies CASSGGQTTETQYF.

The chain recombines TRBV7-2 with TRBJ2-7; TRBD2 is a possible D gene (5 bases). CDR1 and CDR2 from the germline V gene are SGHTA and FQGNSA. The CDR3 has 15 amino acids. The V end lost 0 bases, the J end lost 0 bases, and 9 bases lay between the germline ends. The CDR3: CASSLASVGSYEQYF. The CDR3 nucleotides are TGTGCCAGCAGCTTAGCTAGCGTCGGCTCCTACGAGCAGTACTTC.

The chain joins TRBV2 to TRBJ1-3; the D is unclear. Germline values: CDR1 SNHLY, CDR2 FYNNEI. V gave up 9 bases and J gave up 0 bases, with 9 bases separating them. The CDR3 is made up of 13 amino acids. For the CDR3, the DNA is TGTGCCAGAAGAAGGAGCTCTGGAAACACCATATATTTT. Encoded protein: CARRRSSGNTIYF.